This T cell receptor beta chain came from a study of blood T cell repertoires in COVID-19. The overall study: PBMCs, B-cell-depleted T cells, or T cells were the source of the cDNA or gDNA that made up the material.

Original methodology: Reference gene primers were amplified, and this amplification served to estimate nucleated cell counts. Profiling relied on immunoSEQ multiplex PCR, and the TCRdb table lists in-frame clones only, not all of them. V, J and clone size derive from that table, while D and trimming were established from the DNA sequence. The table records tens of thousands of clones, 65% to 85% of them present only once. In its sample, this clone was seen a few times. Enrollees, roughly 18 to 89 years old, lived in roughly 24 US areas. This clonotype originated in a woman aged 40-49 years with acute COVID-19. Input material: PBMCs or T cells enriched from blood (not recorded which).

The CDR3 reads CASSPAYNQPQHF. In nucleotides, the CDR3 is TGTGCCAGCAGCCCCGCCTATAATCAGCCCCAGCATTTT. The V call is TRBV12-3 or TRBV12-4, the J call TRBJ1-5; no clear D gene. V shed 6 bases and J shed 4 bases, with 10 bases lying between them. The CDR3 contains 13 residues.